The 5 T cell receptor beta chains below come from one sample, sequenced in a study of T-cell reconstitution after alpha-beta-depleted transplantation in children. Researchers prepared the TCRbeta library using unique molecular identifiers, the study reports. TCRdb re-called the PCR reads with MiXCR, one entry per CDR3 protein. This table holds a few hundred thousand distinct CDR3 sequences, about a fifth found once. The sequences come from PBMCs from the stem cell graft donor, collected from the stem cell graft. The receptor source for this set is a human donor who donated a stem cell graft to a child with acute myeloid leukemia.

The chain has TRBV6-1 and TRBJ2-1; no definite D call. The V end was cut by 6 bases, the J end by 4 bases, with 19 bases between. Germline CDR1 reads MNHNS; CDR2 reads SASEGT. There are 16 residues in the CDR3. Here the CDR3 DNA reads TGTGCCAGCAGCCTACGACATCAACTGCTATACAATGAGCAGTTCTTC. This gives the protein CASSLRHQLLYNEQFF.

A few counts support this clonotype. V usage is TRBV25-1 and J usage is TRBJ2-3, with 7 bases aligning to TRBD1. Germline V lookup: CDR1 MGHDK, CDR2 SYGVNS. The CDR3 loop spans 13 amino acids. In DNA form, the CDR3 reads TGTGCTTCAGACAGGGATGGCACAGATACGCAGTATTTT. As protein: CASDRDGTDTQYF.

The gene calls are TRBV4-1 and TRBJ2-1; unclear D gene. Looked up from germline, CDR1 is MGHRA and CDR2 is YSYEKL. This CDR3 is 15 amino acids long. Trimming stripped 1 base from V and 8 bases from J, with 15 bases between. The CDR3 sequence is CASSQVRVRQYEQFF. CDR3 DNA sequence: TGCGCCAGCAGCCAAGTACGGGTTCGGCAATATGAGCAGTTCTTC.

The rearrangement uses TRBV12-3 or TRBV12-4 and TRBJ1-2; possibly TRBD1 for D (5 bases). With 5 bases removed from V and 8 bases from J, the gap between germline ends came to 15 bases. The CDR3 runs to 13 residues. CDR3 protein: CASSPRVSGGYTF. In nucleotides, the CDR3 is TGTGCCAGCAGTCCCAGGGTCAGCGGGGGCTACACCTTC.

This clonotype came up many times. V usage is TRBV7-9 and J usage is TRBJ2-1; the D gene is possibly TRBD2 (6 bases). The V end was cut by 3 bases, the J end by 0 bases, with 9 bases between. The germline gives CDR1 SEHNR, CDR2 FQNEAQ (reference sequence). The CDR3 consists of 15 residues. The CDR3 reads CASSFRGSSYNEQFF. The CDR3 DNA reads as TGTGCCAGCAGCTTTCGGGGGAGCTCCTACAATGAGCAGTTCTTC.